This TCR beta chain originates from a study of response to subunit inactivated influenza vaccine. Study-wide results and caveats: Only a handful of new T cells, the authors suggested, are recruited with each seasonal influenza vaccination.

To note about this clonotype: Its antigen is still unknown.

TCRdb itself ran the RT-PCR reads through MiXCR, one entry per CDR3 protein. This sample yields approximately 250,000 distinct CDR3 sequences, of which 10% to 15% are seen a single time; under 10% belongs to the top ten. The CDR3 has 17 residues. The germline CDR1 and CDR2 sequences are DFQATT and SNEGSKA (reference sequence). The V gene lost 6 bases and the J gene lost 0 bases, with 21 bases spanning the gap. The origin of this receptor is a man aged 45-65 years who received an inactivated influenza vaccine. The chain couples TRBV20-1 to TRBJ2-1; unclear D gene. Here the sequenced sample was non-naive T cells sorted from PBMCs, taken 14 days before vaccination. CDR3 nucleotides: TGCAGTGCCAGCAGTTTCGCGGACCCGAGCTCCTACAATGAGCAGTTCTTC. Amino acids: CSASSFADPSSYNEQFF.